Shown below are 27 T cell receptor beta chains from a single sample sequenced in a study of control samples from healthy donors and cancer patients. The repertoire was sequenced with immunoSEQ multiplex PCR; TCRdb's copy has only in-frame clones and lacks some. Of roughly 80,000 clones detected, approximately 92% appear once; the ten largest clones hold 5% to 6.5%. The sequenced sample consisted of blood. These receptors came from an older woman in good health.

The chain recombines TRBV4-1 with TRBJ2-1; 10 bases fit TRBD2. Germline loops: CDR1 MGHRA, CDR2 YSYEKL. The CDR3 contains 13 residues. Trimming took 2 bases from V and 8 from J; bases not matched to a gene: 0. The CDR3 region is CASSQLAGDEQFF. The CDR3 coding sequence is TGCGCCAGCAGCCAACTAGCGGGAGATGAGCAGTTCTTC.

The chain has TRBV25-1 and TRBJ2-3; tentatively, D is TRBD1 (7 bases). This CDR3 is 17 amino acids long. Per germline, CDR1 MGHDK and CDR2 SYGVNS. V dropped 2 bases and J dropped 1 base, with 16 bases sitting between them. For the CDR3, the DNA is TGTGCCAGCAGTGAAATCGGCGGGACAGCCGGCACAGATACGCAGTATTTT. Protein sequence: CASSEIGGTAGTDTQYF.

The chain joins TRBV7-9 to TRBJ2-1; D not certain. V was pared by 5 bases and J by 6 bases, with 8 bases between. The V gene's germline CDR1 is SEHNR and CDR2 FQNEAQ (reference sequence). There are 12 residues in the CDR3. The chain's CDR3 is CASSRFRNEQFF. The CDR3, as DNA: TGTGCCAGCAGCAGATTTCGCAATGAGCAGTTCTTC.

The V call is TRBV6-5, the J call TRBJ2-1; D call uncertain. Trimming left V 5 bases short and J 12 bases short, with 17 bases between. The CDR3 has 13 amino acids. Looked up from germline, CDR1 is MNHEY and CDR2 is SVGAGI. The DNA of the CDR3 is TGTGCCAGCAGTCGCGAGTCTGTCGAACCGCAGTTCTTC. It specifies CASSRESVEPQFF.

The CDR3, as DNA: TGTGCCAGCTCACCACTTAGCCGAGCGGGTGGCTACACCTTC. Protein product: CASSPLSRAGGYTF. V is TRBV18 and J is TRBJ1-2; no firm D call. The germline V gene encodes CDR1 KGHSH and CDR2 LQKENI. The CDR3 is 14 amino acids. V gave up 1 base and J gave up 7 bases, with 13 bases separating them.

This chain links TRBV30 with TRBJ2-7; D is unresolved. The CDR3 has 13 amino acids. Germline-derived CDR1 and CDR2 are GTSNPN and SVGIG (reference sequence). V dropped 4 bases and J dropped 0 bases, with 10 bases sitting between them. For the CDR3, the DNA is TGTGCCTGGATGGACCTCCACTCCTACGAGCAGTACTTC. Residues: CAWMDLHSYEQYF.

J is TRBJ2-7 and V is TRBV10-1, with 7 bases fitting TRBD2. The CDR3 totals 15 residues. With 3 bases clipped from V and 2 bases from J, the junction kept 7 bases outside the gene matches. Germline CDR1 is WNHNN and CDR2 is SYGVQD (reference sequence). The CDR3 DNA sequence: TGCGCCAGCAGTGAAGGTAGCGGGCACCCCTACGAGCAGTACTTC. Translated, it gives CASSEGSGHPYEQYF.

By frequency in the sample, this clone is medium-sized. The genes are TRBV2 and TRBJ1-5; TRBD1 might be the D (6 bases). This CDR3 region has 15 residues. V was cut by 2 bases and J by 7 bases, with 15 bases left in between. Germline CDR1 is SNHLY and CDR2 is FYNNEI. The CDR3 bases are TGTGCCAGCAGTGAACTGCGGGGGCTCGGGCAGCCCCAGCATTTT. Amino acids: CASSELRGLGQPQHF. The whole variable domain, remainder taken from reference TRBV2 and TRBJ1-5, is EPEVTQTPSHQVTQMGQEVILRCVPISNHLYFYWYRQILGQKVEFLVSFYNNEISEKSEIFDDQFSVERPDGSNFTLKIRSTKLEDSAMYFCASSELRGLGQPQHFGDGTRLSIL.

The rearrangement uses TRBV11-2 and TRBJ2-5; no definite D call. CDR3 length: 12 residues. Per germline, CDR1 SGHAT and CDR2 FQNNGV. V lost 0 bases and J lost 4, with 3 bases in between. The CDR3 spells CASSLDTETQYF. The CDR3 coding sequence is TGTGCCAGCAGCTTAGATACAGAGACCCAGTACTTC.

This sequence joins TRBV30 and TRBJ2-7; 7 positions agree with TRBD2. This CDR3 has 13 amino acids. The junction had 5 bases not matched to a gene; V was cut back by 6 bases and J by 0 bases. The germline gives CDR1 GTSNPN, CDR2 SVGIG (reference sequence). The CDR3 region has the DNA TGTGCCTGCTCCGGGGGGTTCTCCTACGAGCAGTACTTC. Protein product: CACSGGFSYEQYF.

The chain recombines TRBV3-1 (or the pseudogene TRBV3-2) with TRBJ2-7; D gene ambiguous. Trimming took 3 bases from V and 3 from J, leaving 24 bases between them. CDR3 length equals 18 residues. Germline assignment: CDR1 LGHDT and CDR2 YNNKEL (reference sequence). Here the CDR3 DNA reads TGTGCCAGCAGCCACAAACCTCTTTTGACGGGCAAAAGCTACGAGCAGTACTTC. This sequence encodes CASSHKPLLTGKSYEQYF.

The chain carries TRBV6-5 and TRBJ1-1, with D unresolved. The CDR3 is made up of 13 amino acids. The germline V gene encodes CDR1 MNHEY and CDR2 SVGAGI. The V and J ends lost 4 bases and 0 bases respectively, with 6 bases between them. The CDR3 loop is CASSSRVNTEAFF. DNA of the CDR3: TGTGCCAGCAGTTCCCGTGTGAACACTGAAGCTTTCTTT.

This clone was seen just once. The CDR3 sequence: CASSLSGRYNEQFF. CDR3 in DNA: TGTGCCAGCAGCCTTAGCGGGAGGTATAATGAGCAGTTCTTC. This sequence joins TRBV28 and TRBJ2-1; 10 bases align to TRBD2. CDR1 is MDHEN and CDR2 is SYDVKM in the germline V gene. The CDR3 sequence is 14 residues long. The V segment lost 6 bases and the J segment 7 bases; nucleotides outside the gene matches: 6.

This sequence joins TRBV4-1 and TRBJ2-7, with D perhaps matching TRBD1 (5 bases). This CDR3 has 14 residues. Trimming left V 5 bases short and J 5 bases short, with 16 bases between. Germline V CDR1 and CDR2: MGHRA, YSYEKL. DNA for the CDR3: TGCGCCAGCAGCGGGCAGGGTGCACTCCACGAGCAGTACTTC. Translating gives CASSGQGALHEQYF.

The CDR3 sequence is CASRPWTAGGSSPLHF. The CDR3 bases are TGTGCCAGCAGGCCGTGGACGGCGGGGGGTTCGTCACCCCTCCACTTT. The chain links TRBV28 to TRBJ1-6; maybe TRBD1 (5 bases). V shed 6 bases and J shed 10 bases, with 22 bases lying between them. The CDR3 covers 16 residues. CDR1 is MDHEN and CDR2 is SYDVKM in the germline V gene.

This clone showed up just once. The J gene is TRBJ1-1, the V gene TRBV28; a weak D match, TRBD1 (6 bases). Per the germline V gene, CDR1 is MDHEN and CDR2 is SYDVKM. Trimming took off 3 bases at V and 8 bases at J, with 13 bases between the two ends. This CDR3 contains 13 residues. The CDR3 region is CASSFIRTVEAFF. For the CDR3, the DNA is TGTGCCAGCAGTTTCATACGGACAGTGGAAGCTTTCTTT.

The chain carries TRBV11-3 and TRBJ2-1; 10 bases are shared with TRBD2. Per the germline V gene, CDR1 is SGHNT and CDR2 is YENEEA. The CDR3 has 15 amino acids. The V and J ends lost 3 bases and 9 bases, in that order; junction bases with no gene match: 8. This chain's CDR3 is CASSFSGRARSEQFF. CDR3 bases: TGTGCCAGCAGCTTCAGCGGGAGGGCCCGCAGTGAGCAGTTCTTC.

The sample holds a few counts of this clone. The chain recombines TRBV28 with TRBJ1-5; 9 bases are a match to TRBD1. The CDR3 consists of 14 residues. Germline V gene sequence: CDR1 MDHEN, CDR2 SYDVKM. V trimming: 3 bases; J trimming: 7 bases; junction bases outside the gene matches: 4. CDR3 sequence reads: CASSLGQGRQPQHF. For the CDR3, the DNA is TGTGCCAGCAGTTTGGGACAGGGACGCCAGCCCCAGCATTTT.

This chain links TRBV7-9 with TRBJ1-1; possible D gene TRBD1, 5 bases. The CDR3 extends over 13 amino acids. With 0 bases removed from V and 3 bases from J, the gap between germline ends came to 5 bases. Germline CDR1 and CDR2: SEHNR and FQNEAQ (reference sequence). The CDR3 bases are TGTGCCAGCAGCTTAGCAGGGGACACTGAAGCTTTCTTT. Protein: CASSLAGDTEAFF.

V and J are TRBV3-1 (or the pseudogene TRBV3-2) and TRBJ2-2; D unclear. CDR1 is LGHDT, CDR2 YNNKEL, per germline (reference sequence). This CDR3 comprises 14 residues. The germline V and J ends were trimmed by 0 bases and 1 base, with 3 bases remaining between them. CDR3 sequence: CASSQDMNTGELFF. DNA for the CDR3: TGTGCCAGCAGCCAAGATATGAACACCGGGGAGCTGTTTTTT.

The CDR3 DNA reads as TGTGCCAGCAGTTTATTAGGGACAGGGGGTATCTATGGCTACACCTTC. This gives the protein CASSLLGTGGIYGYTF. The chain employs TRBV28 and TRBJ1-2, with 11 positions matching TRBD1. Germline-derived CDR1 and CDR2 are MDHEN and SYDVKM. CDR3 size: 16 residues. The ends lost 1 base at V and 4 bases at J; junction bases unmatched: 5.

J is TRBJ1-5 and V is TRBV28, with 9 nucleotides matching TRBD1. Per germline, CDR1 MDHEN and CDR2 SYDVKM. The junction had 8 bases not matched to a gene; V was cut back by 6 bases and J by 2 bases. CDR3 length equals 16 residues. The CDR3 loop reads CASRGQGRGGNQPQHF. The CDR3 DNA reads as TGTGCCAGCAGAGGACAGGGGCGAGGTGGCAATCAGCCCCAGCATTTT.

This chain connects TRBV14 to TRBJ2-7, with D possibly matching TRBD1 (6 bases). V lost 1 base, J lost 5 bases, and 15 bases lay in between. This CDR3 contains 15 residues. Germline V lookup: CDR1 SGHDN, CDR2 FVKESK. CDR3 loop: CASSQVNRARDEQYF. In DNA, the CDR3 is TGTGCCAGCAGCCAAGTGAACAGGGCCCGGGACGAGCAGTACTTC. Full variable domain (rest looked up from reference TRBV14 and TRBJ2-7): EAGVTQFPSHSVIEKGQTVTLRCDPISGHDNLYWYRRVMGKEIKFLLHFVKESKQDESGMPNNRFLAERTGGTYSTLKVQPAELEDSGVYFCASSQVNRARDEQYFGPGTRLTVT.

The chain combines TRBV6-5 with TRBJ2-3; perhaps TRBD1 as D (6 bases). The length of the CDR3 is 14 residues. Germline loops: CDR1 MNHEY, CDR2 SVGAGI. The V gene lost 5 bases and the J gene lost 7 bases, with 16 bases spanning the gap. The CDR3 loop is CASSPHTGMNTQYF. The CDR3 coding sequence is TGTGCCAGCAGTCCCCACACAGGGATGAATACGCAGTATTTT.

The chain employs TRBV11-2 and TRBJ2-1, with 11 bases matching TRBD2. J gave up 2 bases and V 3 bases, and 6 bases lay outside the gene matches. This CDR3 is 17 amino acids long. Germline V gene sequence: CDR1 SGHAT, CDR2 FQNNGV. CDR3 sequence reads: CASSLGLAGGAYNEQFF. In DNA, the CDR3 is TGTGCCAGCAGCTTGGGCTTAGCGGGAGGGGCCTACAATGAGCAGTTCTTC.

The chain joins TRBV6-5 to TRBJ1-1; the D is unclear. Trimming stripped 0 bases from V and 0 bases from J, with 11 bases between. Germline values: CDR1 MNHEY, CDR2 SVGAGI. The length of the CDR3 is 16 residues. The CDR3 nucleotides read TGTGCCAGCAGTTACTCGAGGGTGGACGTGAACACTGAAGCTTTCTTT. Encoded protein: CASSYSRVDVNTEAFF.

This sequence joins TRBV10-2 and TRBJ2-7; 10 bases are shared with TRBD1. V trimming: 4 bases; J trimming: 2 bases; junction bases outside the gene matches: 5. CDR3 length: 15 residues. CDR1 and CDR2 from the germline V gene are WSHSY and SAAADI. The DNA of the CDR3 is TGCGCCAGCAGTGGCTCCGGGACAGGGGCCTACGAGCAGTACTTC. Its protein is CASSGSGTGAYEQYF.